The 21 T cell receptor beta chains below were found in one sample sequenced in a study of radiotherapy plus CTLA-4 blockade in lung cancer. Profiled with immunoSEQ multiplex PCR; TCRdb holds only in-frame clones, not every one. The sample yields tens of thousands of clones, about three quarters seen once. Sequencing used peripheral blood, obtained from a patient treated with radiotherapy plus ipilimumab. These receptors all stem from a human donor with non-small cell lung cancer who had a partial response to radiotherapy plus ipilimumab.

The rearrangement links TRBV6-6 to TRBJ1-1; D gene ambiguous. This CDR3 has 13 residues. Deletions cut 8 bases from V and 1 base from J, with 11 bases between. The V gene's germline CDR1 is MNHNY and CDR2 SVGAGI (reference sequence). DNA of the CDR3: TGTGCCAGCGCCTCTCGGAGGAACACTGAAGCTTTCTTT. This encodes CASASRRNTEAFF.

Ten or more counts support this clone. This sequence joins TRBV6-1 and TRBJ1-2; no firm D call. V was clipped by 0 bases and J by 10 bases, with 15 bases between them. Germline V gene data show CDR1 as MNHNS and CDR2 as SASEGT. The CDR3 runs 14 residues. The CDR3 coding sequence is TGTGCCAGCAGTGAAGCGCGGAAGGGAGGTTACTACACCTTC. This gives the protein CASSEARKGGYYTF.

This clone showed up just once. The J gene is TRBJ1-2, the V gene TRBV18; D unclear. This CDR3 comprises 16 residues. V dropped 0 bases and J dropped 0 bases, with 11 bases sitting between them. Germline values: CDR1 KGHSH, CDR2 LQKENI. The DNA for the CDR3 is TGTGCCAGCTCACCACCGTTAACAGAAACTAACTATGGCTACACCTTC. It codes for CASSPPLTETNYGYTF.

The chain couples TRBV6-5 to TRBJ1-2, with D tentatively TRBD1 (6 bases). From germline, CDR1 is MNHEY and CDR2 SVGAGI. V was clipped by 5 bases and J by 5 bases, with 18 bases between them. This CDR3 contains 15 residues. CDR3 DNA: TGTGCCAGCAGTGGAAATCACGCCACAGGGTATGGCTACACCTTC. It encodes CASSGNHATGYGYTF.

The chain has TRBV5-1 and TRBJ2-2; D is possibly TRBD1 (5 bases). Trimming removed 0 bases at V and 2 bases at J, with 11 bases between. Germline V gives CDR1 SGHRS, CDR2 YFSETQ. The CDR3 consists of 16 residues. CDR3 in amino acids: CASSLVEQGNTGELFF. CDR3 nucleotide sequence: TGCGCCAGCAGCTTGGTTGAGCAGGGAAACACCGGGGAGCTGTTTTTT. Drawing the rest from reference TRBV5-1 and TRBJ2-2, the complete variable domain is KAGVTQTPRYLIKTRGQQVTLSCSPISGHRSVSWYQQTPGQGLQFLFEYFSETQRNKGNFPGRFSGRQFSNSRSEMNVSTLELGDSALYLCASSLVEQGNTGELFFGEGSRLTVL.

This clone was recorded a few times. This rearrangement joins TRBV14 to TRBJ2-7, with 7 positions matching TRBD2. Trimming removed 5 bases from V and 11 bases from J; junction bases left unmatched: 9. Per the germline V gene, CDR1 is SGHDN and CDR2 is FVKESK. The CDR3 sequence is 12 residues long. DNA for the CDR3: TGTGCCAGCAGCTCGGGCGGGAGTAGAAAGTACTTC. Protein: CASSSGGSRKYF.

This chain connects TRBV5-4 to TRBJ2-1; 8 positions match TRBD1. Germline V lookup: CDR1 SGHNT, CDR2 YYREEE (reference sequence). CDR3 length: 15 residues. Unmatched junction bases numbered 8, after V lost 4 bases and J lost 5 bases. The CDR3 DNA is TGTGCCAGCAGCCCGACAGGGGAAAAAGACAATGAGCAGTTCTTC. This codes for CASSPTGEKDNEQFF.

CDR3 loop: CASSIGTGSKVGKNIQYF. CDR3 bases: TGTGCCAGTAGTATAGGGACAGGGAGTAAGGTGGGCAAAAACATTCAGTACTTC. The chain combines TRBV19 with TRBJ2-4; 8 bases are a match to TRBD1. This CDR3 spans 18 amino acids. The trim removed 1 base at V and 3 bases at J, leaving 11 bases unmatched. Germline V gene sequence: CDR1 LNHDA, CDR2 SQIVND (reference sequence).

The J gene is TRBJ1-1, the V gene TRBV19; maybe TRBD1 (6 bases). The CDR3 extends over 14 amino acids. The V gene lost 3 bases and the J gene lost 0 bases, with 8 bases spanning the gap. Germline loops: CDR1 LNHDA, CDR2 SQIVND (reference sequence). Here the CDR3 reads CASSIGQLNTEAFF. As DNA, the CDR3 is TGTGCCAGTAGTATCGGACAGCTGAACACTGAAGCTTTCTTT.

The chain has TRBV6-5 and TRBJ1-5; TRBD1 is a possible D gene (6 bases). This CDR3 has 15 amino acids. Trimming took off 5 bases at V and 4 bases at J, with 15 bases between the two ends. Germline loops: CDR1 MNHEY, CDR2 SVGAGI. CDR3 sequence: CASSPSGTLNQPQHF. CDR3 sequence (DNA): TGTGCCAGCAGTCCATCCGGGACACTGAATCAGCCCCAGCATTTT.

V and J are TRBV11-3 and TRBJ1-1; D call uncertain. Trimming left V 1 base short and J 3 bases short, with 9 bases between. The CDR3 has 14 amino acids. Germline V lookup: CDR1 SGHNT, CDR2 YENEEA. In DNA form, the CDR3 reads TGTGCCAGCAGCTTAGCACCGGTAGACACTGAAGCTTTCTTT. Translated, it gives CASSLAPVDTEAFF.

This chain connects TRBV5-1 to TRBJ2-3, with D possibly being TRBD1 (6 bases). The CDR3 contains 14 residues. CDR1 and CDR2 from the germline V gene are SGHRS and YFSETQ. The V end was cut by 4 bases, the J end by 1 base, with 10 bases between. The CDR3 sequence: CASSPGHRTDTQYF. CDR3 in DNA: TGCGCCAGCAGCCCGGGACATCGCACAGATACGCAGTATTTT.

This clone was seen only once. A junction end diverges from the germline sequence, so it may reflect a read error. The chain employs TRBV9 and TRBJ2-3, with TRBD2 identical over 12 bases. Germline CDR1 SGDLS, CDR2 YYNGEE. This CDR3 contains 17 residues. CDR3 bases: TGTGCCAGCAGCGTAGCCCCACTAGCGGGGGGCACGGATACGCAGTATTTT. Translating it yields CASSVAPLAGGTDTQYF.

This chain connects TRBV9 to TRBJ2-7; 7 nucleotides line up with TRBD2. The CDR3 length is 15 residues. Germline loops: CDR1 SGDLS, CDR2 YYNGEE. V shed 0 bases, J shed 2 bases, and the junction held 5 bases outside the gene matches. As DNA, the CDR3 is TGTGCCAGCAGCGTAGCCTTTGGGGGGGCCTACGAGCAGTACTTC. Its translation is CASSVAFGGAYEQYF.

V gene TRBV27 combines with J gene TRBJ2-2; 10 bases are a match to TRBD2. There are 15 residues in the CDR3. Germline V gene sequence: CDR1 MNHEY, CDR2 SMNVEV (reference sequence). Trimming removed 6 bases from V and 6 bases from J; junction bases left unmatched: 7. The CDR3 loop reads CASRFSGGPAGELFF. In DNA, the CDR3 is TGTGCCAGCAGATTTAGCGGGGGGCCGGCCGGGGAGCTGTTTTTT.

The CDR3 protein is CASNGPGTGGEKLFF. The CDR3 coding sequence is TGTGCCAGCAACGGGCCGGGGACAGGGGGGGAAAAACTGTTTTTT. This rearrangement joins TRBV25-1 to TRBJ1-4, with 11 bases matching TRBD1. J was trimmed by 8 bases and V by 7 bases; bases with no gene match: 9. Germline-derived CDR1 and CDR2 are MGHDK and SYGVNS. This CDR3 has 15 residues.

This chain joins TRBV4-1 and TRBJ2-1; 7 nucleotides line up with TRBD1. CDR3 size: 16 residues. Per germline, CDR1 MGHRA and CDR2 YSYEKL. The V segment lost 0 bases and the J segment 7 bases; nucleotides outside the gene matches: 9. This CDR3 reads CASSQEGTRGTNEQFF. CDR3 DNA sequence: TGCGCCAGCAGCCAAGAAGGTACCAGGGGGACAAATGAGCAGTTCTTC.

The gene calls are TRBV18 and TRBJ1-5; 7 bases agree with TRBD1. With 6 bases clipped from V and 5 bases from J, the junction kept 10 bases outside the gene matches. The CDR3 has 15 residues. Germline V gene sequence: CDR1 KGHSH, CDR2 LQKENI. The CDR3 sequence is CASSFTGTDDQPQHF. CDR3 coding DNA: TGTGCCAGCTCCTTTACCGGGACAGATGATCAGCCCCAGCATTTT.

The chain couples TRBV4-3 to TRBJ1-4; D may be TRBD1 (5 bases). V was pared by 1 base and J by 8 bases, with 17 bases between. The CDR3 length is 16 residues. The V gene's germline CDR1 is LGHNA and CDR2 YSLEER. This CDR3 is CASSQGGGAGLEKLFF. In nucleotides, the CDR3 is TGCGCCAGCAGCCAAGGCGGAGGGGCAGGTTTGGAAAAACTGTTTTTT.

V and J are TRBV11-1 and TRBJ2-7, with D possibly being TRBD1 (6 bases). CDR3 length: 13 amino acids. The V and J ends lost 0 bases and 5 bases respectively, with 8 bases between them. Germline CDR1 is SGHAT and CDR2 is FQDESV (reference sequence). DNA for the CDR3: TGTGCCAGCAGCTTAGCCCCAGGGGACGAGCAGTACTTC. It encodes CASSLAPGDEQYF.

The J gene is TRBJ2-1, the V gene TRBV7-6, with a possible D match to TRBD1 (7 bases). Germline CDR1 reads SGHVS; CDR2 reads FNYEAQ. The CDR3 loop spans 14 amino acids. Trimming took 3 bases from V and 8 from J, leaving 14 bases between them. Here the CDR3 DNA reads TGTGCCAGCAGCTTCAGAGCAGGGGGGCATGAGCAGTTCTTC. Translation gives CASSFRAGGHEQFF. The complete variable domain, with remaining parts taken from reference TRBV7-6 and TRBJ2-1, reads GAGVSQSPRYKVTKRGQDVALRCDPISGHVSLYWYRQALGQGPEFLTYFNYEAQQDKSGLPNDRFSAERPEGSISTLTIQRTEQRDSAMYRCASSFRAGGHEQFFGPGTRLTVL.